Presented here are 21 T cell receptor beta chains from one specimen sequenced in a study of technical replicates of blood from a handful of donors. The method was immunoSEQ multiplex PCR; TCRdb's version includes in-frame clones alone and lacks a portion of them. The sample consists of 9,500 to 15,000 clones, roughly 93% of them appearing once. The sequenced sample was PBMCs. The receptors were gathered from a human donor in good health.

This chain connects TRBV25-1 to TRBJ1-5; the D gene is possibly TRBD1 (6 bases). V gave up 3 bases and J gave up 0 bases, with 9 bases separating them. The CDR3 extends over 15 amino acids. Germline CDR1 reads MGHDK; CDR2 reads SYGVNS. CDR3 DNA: TGTGCCAGCAGTGAGGGACAAACTAGCAATCAGCCCCAGCATTTT. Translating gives CASSEGQTSNQPQHF.

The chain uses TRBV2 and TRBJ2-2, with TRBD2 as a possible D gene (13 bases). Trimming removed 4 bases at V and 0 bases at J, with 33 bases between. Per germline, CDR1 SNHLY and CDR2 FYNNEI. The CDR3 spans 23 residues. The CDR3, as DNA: TGTGCCAGCAGTGCCTTTAGGGGACAGGGGGCAGGACTAGCGGGAGCGAACACCGGGGAGCTGTTTTTT. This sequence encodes CASSAFRGQGAGLAGANTGELFF.

The CDR3 DNA follows: TGCGCCAGCAGCTTTCCTTCGGGACTACAGGAGCAGTACTTC. Translation: CASSFPSGLQEQYF. The rearrangement joins TRBV5-1 to TRBJ2-7; 7 bases align to TRBD2. Germline V gives CDR1 SGHRS, CDR2 YFSETQ. The CDR3 is 14 residues long. Trimming cost V 2 bases and J 7 bases; bases outside gene matches: 9.

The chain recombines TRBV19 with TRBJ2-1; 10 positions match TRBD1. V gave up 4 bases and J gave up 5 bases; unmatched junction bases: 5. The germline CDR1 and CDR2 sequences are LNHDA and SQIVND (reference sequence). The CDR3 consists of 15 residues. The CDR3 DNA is TGTGCCAGTAGTAGGCGGGACAGGGGAAACAATGAGCAGTTCTTC. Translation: CASSRRDRGNNEQFF.

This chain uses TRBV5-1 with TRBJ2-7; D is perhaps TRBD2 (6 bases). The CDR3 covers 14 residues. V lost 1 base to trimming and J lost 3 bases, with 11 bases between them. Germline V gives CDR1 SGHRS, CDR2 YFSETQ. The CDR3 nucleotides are TGCGCCAGCAGCTTGACCGGGAGAAGCTACGAGCAGTACTTC. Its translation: CASSLTGRSYEQYF.

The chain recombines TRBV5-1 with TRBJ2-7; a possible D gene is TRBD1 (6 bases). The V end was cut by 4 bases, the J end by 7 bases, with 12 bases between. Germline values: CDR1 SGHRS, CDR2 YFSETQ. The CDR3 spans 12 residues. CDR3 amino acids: CASSIQGREQYF. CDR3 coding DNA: TGCGCCAGCAGCATCCAGGGGCGTGAGCAGTACTTC.

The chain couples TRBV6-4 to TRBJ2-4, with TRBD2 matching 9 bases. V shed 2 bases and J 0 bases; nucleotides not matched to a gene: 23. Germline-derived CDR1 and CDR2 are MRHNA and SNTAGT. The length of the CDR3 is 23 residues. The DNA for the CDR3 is TGTGCCAGCAGTGACCAGGCGGGGGCTAGGCTAGCGGGACACGACCTAGCCAAAAACATTCAGTACTTC. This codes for CASSDQAGARLAGHDLAKNIQYF.

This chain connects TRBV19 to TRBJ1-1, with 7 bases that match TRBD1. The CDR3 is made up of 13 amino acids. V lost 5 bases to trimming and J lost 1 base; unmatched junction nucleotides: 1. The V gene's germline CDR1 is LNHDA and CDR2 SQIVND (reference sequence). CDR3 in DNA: TGTGCCAGTAGTTCAGGGGGGAACACTGAAGCTTTCTTT. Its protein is CASSSGGNTEAFF.

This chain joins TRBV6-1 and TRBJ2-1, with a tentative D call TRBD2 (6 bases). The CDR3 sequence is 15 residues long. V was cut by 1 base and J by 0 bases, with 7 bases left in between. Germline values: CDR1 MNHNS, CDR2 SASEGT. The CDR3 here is CASSEGGGSYNEQFF. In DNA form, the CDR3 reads TGTGCCAGCAGTGAAGGGGGAGGCTCCTACAATGAGCAGTTCTTC.

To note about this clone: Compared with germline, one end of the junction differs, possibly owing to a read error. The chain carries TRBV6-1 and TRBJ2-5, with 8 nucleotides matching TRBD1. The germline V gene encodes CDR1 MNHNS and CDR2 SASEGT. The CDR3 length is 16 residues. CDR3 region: CASREDRGVGTETQYF. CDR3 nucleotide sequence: TGTGCCAGCAGGGAAGACAGGGGTGTTGGAACGGAGACCCAGTACTTC.

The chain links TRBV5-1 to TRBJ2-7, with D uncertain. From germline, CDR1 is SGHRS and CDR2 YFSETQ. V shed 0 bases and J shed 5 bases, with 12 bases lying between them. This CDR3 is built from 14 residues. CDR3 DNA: TGCGCCAGCAGCTTGGCCCTAGATCCCCACGAGCAGTACTTC. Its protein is CASSLALDPHEQYF.

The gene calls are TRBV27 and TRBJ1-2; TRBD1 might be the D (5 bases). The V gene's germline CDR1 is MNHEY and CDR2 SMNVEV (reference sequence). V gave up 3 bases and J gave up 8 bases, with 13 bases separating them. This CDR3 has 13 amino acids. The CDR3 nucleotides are TGTGCCAGCAGTTTTGGCAGGGCGAGAGGCTACACCTTC. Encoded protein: CASSFGRARGYTF.

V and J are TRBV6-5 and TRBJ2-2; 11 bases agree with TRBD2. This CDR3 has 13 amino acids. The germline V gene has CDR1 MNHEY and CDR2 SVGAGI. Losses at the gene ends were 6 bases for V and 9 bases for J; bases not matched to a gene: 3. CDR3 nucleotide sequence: TGTGCCAGCAGGGTAGCGGGAGGGCGGGAGCTGTTTTTT. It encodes CASRVAGGRELFF.

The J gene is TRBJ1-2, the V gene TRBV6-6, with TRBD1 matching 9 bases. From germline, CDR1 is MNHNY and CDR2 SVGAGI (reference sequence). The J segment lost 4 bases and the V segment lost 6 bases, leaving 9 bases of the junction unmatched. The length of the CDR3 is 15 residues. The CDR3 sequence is CASSQQGAMGYGYTF. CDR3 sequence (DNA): TGTGCCAGCAGCCAACAGGGGGCCATGGGCTATGGCTACACCTTC.

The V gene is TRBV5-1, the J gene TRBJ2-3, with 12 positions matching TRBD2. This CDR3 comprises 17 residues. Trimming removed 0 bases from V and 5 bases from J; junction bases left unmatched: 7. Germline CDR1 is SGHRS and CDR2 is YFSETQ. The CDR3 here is CASSLGTSGKGRDTQYF. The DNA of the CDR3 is TGCGCCAGCAGCTTGGGGACTAGCGGGAAGGGGCGAGATACGCAGTATTTT.

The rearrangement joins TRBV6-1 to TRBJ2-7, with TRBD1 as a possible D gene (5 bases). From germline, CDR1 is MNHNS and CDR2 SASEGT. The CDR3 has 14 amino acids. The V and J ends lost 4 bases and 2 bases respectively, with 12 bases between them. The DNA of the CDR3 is TGTGCCAGCAGTGTGGCCAGGGAAGCCTACGAGCAGTACTTC. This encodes CASSVAREAYEQYF.

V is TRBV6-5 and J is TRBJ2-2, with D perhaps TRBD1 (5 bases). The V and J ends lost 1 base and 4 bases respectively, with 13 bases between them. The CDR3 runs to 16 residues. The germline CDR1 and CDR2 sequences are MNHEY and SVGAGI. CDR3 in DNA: TGTGCCAGCAGTTACTACCCCAGGGATGGCACCGGGGAGCTGTTTTTT. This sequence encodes CASSYYPRDGTGELFF.

This chain's CDR3 is CASSFSTSGRETQYF. The CDR3, as DNA: TGTGCCAGCAGTTTTTCGACTAGCGGGAGAGAGACCCAGTACTTC. The rearrangement joins TRBV27 to TRBJ2-5; 12 bases agree with TRBD2. Trimming took 3 bases from V and 4 from J; bases not matched to a gene: 3. Germline values: CDR1 MNHEY, CDR2 SMNVEV (reference sequence). The CDR3 is made up of 15 amino acids.

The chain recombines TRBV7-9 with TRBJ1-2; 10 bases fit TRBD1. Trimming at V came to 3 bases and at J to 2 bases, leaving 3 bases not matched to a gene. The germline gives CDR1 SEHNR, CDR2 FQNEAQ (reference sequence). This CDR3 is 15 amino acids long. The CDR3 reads CASSLGQGRNYGYTF. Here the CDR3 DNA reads TGTGCCAGCAGCTTGGGACAGGGGCGGAACTATGGCTACACCTTC. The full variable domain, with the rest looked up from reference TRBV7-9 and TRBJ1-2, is DTGVSQNPRHKITKRGQNVTFRCDPISEHNRLYWYRQTLGQGPEFLTYFQNEAQLEKSRLLSDRFSAERPKGSFSTLEIQRTEQGDSAMYLCASSLGQGRNYGYTFGSGTRLTVV.

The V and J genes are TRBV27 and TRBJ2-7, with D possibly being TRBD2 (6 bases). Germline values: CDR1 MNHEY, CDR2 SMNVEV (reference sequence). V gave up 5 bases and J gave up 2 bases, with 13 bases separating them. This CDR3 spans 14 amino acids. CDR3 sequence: CASSRRGGTYEQYF. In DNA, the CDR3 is TGTGCCAGCAGTAGGAGGGGCGGAACCTACGAGCAGTACTTC.

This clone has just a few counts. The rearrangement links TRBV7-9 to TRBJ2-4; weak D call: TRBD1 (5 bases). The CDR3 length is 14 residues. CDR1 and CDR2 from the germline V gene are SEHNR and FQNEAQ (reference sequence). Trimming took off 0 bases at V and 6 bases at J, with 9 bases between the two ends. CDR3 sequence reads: CASSLAGQGNIQYF. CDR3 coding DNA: TGTGCCAGCAGCTTAGCGGGCCAGGGAAACATTCAGTACTTC.